These T cell receptor beta chains were read from a single sample in a study of cytomegalovirus exposure and HLA in healthy donors. Using immunoSEQ multiplex PCR, the repertoire was profiled, and TCRdb retains in-frame clones only, with some absent. The sample lists a few hundred thousand clones; 70% to 90% were seen once. The source material was PBMCs. The receptors shown here come from a man between 25 and 39 years old in good health and CMV-seronegative. The CDR3 runs from the conserved cysteine through the conserved F or W. The D gene is left open where the match is weak. Clone size is stated in some rows and not others, as once, few, many or a class when expanded.

clone size: NA; D gene: TRBD1; V gene: TRBV7-2; J gene: TRBJ1-4; CDR3 protein: CASSLGQATNEKLFF; CDR3 DNA: TGTGCCAGCAGCCTCGGACAGGCCACTAATGAAAAACTGTTTTTT
clone size: NA; D gene: NA; V gene: TRBV5-5; J gene: TRBJ1-1; CDR3 protein: CASSSGLFLTEAFF; CDR3 DNA: TGTGCCAGCAGCTCGGGACTGTTCCTGACTGAAGCTTTCTTT
clone size: once; D gene: TRBD2; V gene: TRBV6-5; J gene: TRBJ2-7; CDR3 protein: CASSPVAGGAYEQYF; CDR3 DNA: TGTGCCAGCAGCCCCGTAGCGGGGGGAGCCTACGAGCAGTACTTC
clone size: NA; D gene: TRBD2; V gene: TRBV4-1; J gene: TRBJ2-1; CDR3 protein: CASSQDPRLAESSYNEQFF; CDR3 DNA: TGCGCCAGCAGCCAAGATCCCCGGCTAGCGGAAAGCTCCTACAATGAGCAGTTCTTC
clone size: NA; D gene: TRBD2; V gene: TRBV6-6; J gene: TRBJ2-3; CDR3 protein: CASSPGLAGGKTQYF; CDR3 DNA: TGTGCCAGCAGTCCGGGACTAGCGGGGGGCAAAACGCAGTATTTT
clone size: once; D gene: NA; V gene: TRBV18; J gene: TRBJ1-1; CDR3 protein: CASSPGLVNTEAFF; CDR3 DNA: TGTGCCAGCTCACCTGGACTGGTGAACACTGAAGCTTTCTTT
clone size: once; D gene: TRBD2; V gene: TRBV10-2; J gene: TRBJ2-5; CDR3 protein: CASSEWLAGGERETQYF; CDR3 DNA: TGCGCCAGCAGTGAGTGGCTAGCGGGGGGGGAACGAGAGACCCAGTACTTC
clone size: NA; D gene: NA; V gene: TRBV9; J gene: TRBJ2-1; CDR3 protein: CASSVAASRGLNEQFF; CDR3 DNA: TGTGCCAGCAGCGTAGCAGCGTCCAGGGGCCTAAATGAGCAGTTCTTC
clone size: once; D gene: TRBD2; V gene: TRBV5-6; J gene: TRBJ2-1; CDR3 protein: CASSLWTSGAYNEQFF; CDR3 DNA: TGTGCCAGCAGCTTATGGACTAGCGGAGCATACAATGAGCAGTTCTTC
clone size: NA; D gene: NA; V gene: TRBV5-6; J gene: TRBJ2-5; CDR3 protein: CASSTRRGTQYF; CDR3 DNA: TGTGCCAGCAGCACAAGACGGGGGACCCAGTACTTC
clone size: NA; D gene: TRBD1; V gene: TRBV19; J gene: TRBJ1-3; CDR3 protein: CASSRTGGSGNTIYF; CDR3 DNA: TGTGCCAGTAGCAGGACAGGGGGCTCTGGAAACACCATATATTTT
clone size: NA; D gene: TRBD2; V gene: TRBV23-1; J gene: TRBJ2-5; CDR3 protein: CASSQGLVKTGETQYF; CDR3 DNA: TGCGCCAGCAGTCAGGGACTAGTGAAGACGGGAGAGACCCAGTACTTC
clone size: few; D gene: TRBD1; V gene: TRBV6-5; J gene: TRBJ1-2; CDR3 protein: CASSRQGSYGYTF; CDR3 DNA: TGTGCCAGCAGTCGACAGGGTTCGTATGGCTACACCTTC
clone size: NA; D gene: TRBD1; V gene: TRBV7-9; J gene: TRBJ2-6; CDR3 protein: CASSSLGQGKSGANVLTF; CDR3 DNA: TGTGCCAGCAGCTCCCTCGGACAGGGAAAATCTGGGGCCAACGTCCTGACTTTC
clone size: NA; D gene: TRBD1; V gene: TRBV18; J gene: TRBJ2-5; CDR3 protein: CASSLNSGTGYGTQYF; CDR3 DNA: TGTGCCAGCTCACTGAATTCCGGGACAGGGTATGGGACCCAGTACTTC
clone size: NA; D gene: NA; V gene: TRBV29-1; J gene: TRBJ2-7; CDR3 protein: CSVSPGGISSYEQYF; CDR3 DNA: TGCAGCGTTTCCCCAGGGGGGATTAGCTCCTACGAGCAGTACTTC
clone size: few; D gene: TRBD1; V gene: TRBV27; J gene: TRBJ1-5; CDR3 protein: CASSLSGTGPQPQHF; CDR3 DNA: TGTGCCAGCAGTTTATCAGGGACAGGGCCTCAGCCCCAGCATTTT
clone size: once; D gene: TRBD2; V gene: TRBV28; J gene: TRBJ2-1; CDR3 protein: CASSSSGGARGEQFF; CDR3 DNA: TGTGCCAGCAGCTCCAGCGGGGGGGCTAGGGGTGAGCAGTTCTTC
clone size: NA; D gene: NA; V gene: TRBV19; J gene: TRBJ2-4; CDR3 protein: CASSIVTGTPNIQYF; CDR3 DNA: TGTGCCAGTAGTATAGTAACAGGGACACCGAACATTCAGTACTTC
clone size: NA; D gene: NA; V gene: TRBV7-9; J gene: TRBJ2-5; CDR3 protein: CASSFFYGEAETQYF; CDR3 DNA: TGTGCCAGCAGCTTTTTTTACGGGGAGGCAGAGACCCAGTACTTC
clone size: once; D gene: TRBD1; V gene: TRBV6-6; J gene: TRBJ2-2; CDR3 protein: CAVQQGQRNTGELFF; CDR3 DNA: TGTGCCGTACAACAGGGACAGCGGAACACCGGGGAGCTGTTTTTT
clone size: NA; D gene: NA; V gene: TRBV30; J gene: TRBJ2-3; CDR3 protein: CAWSVAGSSWDTQYF; CDR3 DNA: TGTGCCTGGAGTGTAGCAGGGTCCAGTTGGGATACGCAGTATTTT
clone size: NA; D gene: NA; V gene: TRBV14; J gene: TRBJ1-2; CDR3 protein: CASSPTGNYGYTF; CDR3 DNA: TGTGCCAGCAGCCCGACAGGAAATTATGGCTACACCTTC
clone size: NA; D gene: NA; V gene: TRBV7-8; J gene: TRBJ1-2; CDR3 protein: CASSFEANYGYTF; CDR3 DNA: TGTGCCAGCAGCTTCGAGGCTAACTATGGCTACACCTTC
clone size: NA; D gene: NA; V gene: TRBV5-1; J gene: TRBJ2-3; CDR3 protein: CASSLVGLHSDTQYF; CDR3 DNA: TGCGCCAGCAGCTTGGTGGGACTGCACTCGGATACGCAGTATTTT
clone size: NA; D gene: TRBD2; V gene: TRBV2; J gene: TRBJ2-1; CDR3 protein: CASRNSQKSGDEQFF; CDR3 DNA: TGTGCCAGCAGAAACTCCCAAAAGAGCGGGGATGAGCAGTTCTTC
clone size: NA; D gene: TRBD1; V gene: TRBV18; J gene: TRBJ2-7; CDR3 protein: CASSPQGENYEQYF; CDR3 DNA: TGTGCCAGCTCACCCCAGGGGGAAAACTACGAGCAGTACTTC
clone size: NA; D gene: NA; V gene: TRBV28; J gene: TRBJ1-1; CDR3 protein: CASSSSSLETTEAFF; CDR3 DNA: TGTGCCAGCAGTTCTTCCTCTTTGGAGACGACTGAAGCTTTCTTT
clone size: NA; D gene: TRBD1; V gene: TRBV15; J gene: TRBJ2-7; CDR3 protein: CATSRDWGDRRYEQYF; CDR3 DNA: TGTGCCACCAGCAGAGATTGGGGGGACAGGCGGTACGAGCAGTACTTC